This TCR beta chain originates from a study of CD8+ T cells in alopecia areata. Study details: A regimen of oral tofacitinib, 5 to 10 mg twice daily, was given to treated patients.

Following extraction, RNA underwent reverse transcription to cDNA, which served as the sequencing template. Generated by immunoSEQ multiplex PCR, the TCRdb table keeps only in-frame clones and is missing some. The data hold about 120,000 clones, with 50% to 55% observed a single time. Described treatment: oral pan-JAK inhibitor, 5-10 mg twice daily. Collected material from alopecia areata patients comprised lesional scalp punch biopsies and peripheral blood. This clone was counted only a few times. The CDR3 runs 13 residues. V shed 2 bases and J 6 bases; nucleotides not matched to a gene: 2. Germline CDR1 is SGDLS and CDR2 is YYNGEE.

This clonotype originated in a human donor with alopecia areata. The sample in question was CD4+ T cells sorted from blood, obtained at week 4, from a patient treated with tofacitinib. The chain employs TRBV9 and TRBJ2-7, with 10 bases that match TRBD1. The CDR3: CASSVRTGGEQYF. The CDR3 nucleotides read TGTGCCAGCAGCGTTAGGACAGGGGGCGAGCAGTACTTC.